The T cell receptor beta chain under discussion was sequenced for a study of CD8 T cells in Susac syndrome. Per germline, CDR1 SGDLS and CDR2 YYNGEE. V shed 3 bases and J 0 bases; nucleotides not matched to a gene: 7. The CDR3 sequence is 18 residues long. RNA totalling roughly 0.45 to 1 ug underwent reverse transcription with random hexamers. TCRdb called the immunoSEQ multiplex PCR reads again in MiXCR, with one record for every CDR3 protein. The repertoire includes under 300,000 distinct CDR3 sequences, 95% to 97% of them detected once, and 0.095% to 0.12% sits in the top ten. The source of this sequence is a human donor with Susac syndrome. The sample consisted of CD4+ T cells from PBMCs. The chain couples TRBV9 to TRBJ2-6; 9 bases are a match to TRBD2. The CDR3, as DNA: TGTGCCAGCAGCGAGAGCGGGGGGCCCAGCTCTGGGGCCAACGTCCTGACTTTC. This codes for CASSESGGPSSGANVLTF. Full variable domain (missing parts from reference TRBV9 and TRBJ2-6): DSGVTQTPKHLITATGQRVTLRCSPRSGDLSVYWYQQSLDQGLQFLIQYYNGEERAKGNILERFSAQQFPDLHSELNLSSLELGDSALYFCASSESGGPSSGANVLTFGAGSRLTVL.